These 12 T cell receptor beta chains were all obtained from the same sample, sequenced in a study of response to subunit inactivated influenza vaccine. A single record per CDR3 protein comes from TCRdb applying MiXCR to the RT-PCR reads. Among some 550,000 distinct CDR3 sequences listed, under 30% were seen once. These sequences were also reported in another study, on T cells expressing NK-cell markers. As reported in that work: Beta-chain TCR cDNA was generated via 5'RACE template switching with UMIs.

The source was CD4+ T cells sorted from PBMCs, collected less than 13 days after vaccination. The receptors derive from a middle-aged man who received an inactivated influenza vaccine.

The chain couples TRBV24-1 to TRBJ1-2; D possibly corresponds to TRBD1 (5 bases). The CDR3 totals 14 residues. Trimming removed 5 bases at V and 2 bases at J, with 11 bases between. Per the germline V gene, CDR1 is KGHDR and CDR2 is SFDVKD. This CDR3 reads CATSVGSGNYGYTF. The CDR3 coding sequence is TGTGCCACCAGTGTCGGTTCAGGGAACTATGGCTACACCTTC.

This clonotype showed up just a few times. The chain joins TRBV15 to TRBJ2-7, with a weak D call TRBD2 (5 bases). With 1 base removed from V and 2 bases from J, the gap between germline ends came to 9 bases. This CDR3 region has 14 residues. Germline V gives CDR1 LNHNV, CDR2 YYDKDF (reference sequence). Here the CDR3 DNA reads TGTGCCACCAGCAGAGTCAAGGGAGCCTACGAGCAGTACTTC. Translated: CATSRVKGAYEQYF. The full variable domain, its missing parts supplied by reference TRBV15 and TRBJ2-7, is DAMVIQNPRYQVTQFGKPVTLSCSQTLNHNVMYWYQQKSSQAPKLLFHYYDKDFNNEADTPDNFQSRRPNTSFCFLDIRSPGLGDTAMYLCATSRVKGAYEQYFGPGTRLTVT.

This clonotype was detected ten times or more. The chain links TRBV4-3 to TRBJ2-2; TRBD2 might be the D (6 bases). Deletions cut 0 bases from V and 0 bases from J, with 14 bases between. CDR1 and CDR2 (germline): LGHNA, YSLEER. CDR3 length: 18 amino acids. In DNA form, the CDR3 reads TGCGCCAGCAGCCAAGATCTCTTCGGGGGAACGAACACCGGGGAGCTGTTTTTT. This gives the protein CASSQDLFGGTNTGELFF.

This clonotype turned up a few times. The rearrangement uses TRBV29-1 and TRBJ1-1, with a possible D match to TRBD1 (6 bases). Trimming pared 2 bases from V and 5 bases from J, leaving 12 bases between. The CDR3 loop spans 13 amino acids. From germline, CDR1 is SQVTM and CDR2 ANQGSEA. This CDR3 reads CSVERGQVTEAFF. CDR3 in DNA: TGCAGCGTTGAACGGGGGCAGGTGACTGAAGCTTTCTTT.

A remark on this clonotype: The germline gene is not matched at one end of the junction; a read error may be the cause. The chain employs TRBV12-3 or TRBV12-4 and TRBJ2-5; 10 bases agree with TRBD1. This CDR3 is built from 15 residues. The CDR3 DNA reads as TGTGCCGGCAGTTATCGACAGGGGGCAGGAGAGACCCAGTACTTC. Translation gives CAGSYRQGAGETQYF.

This clonotype came up many times. J is TRBJ2-2 and V is TRBV29-1; 7 nucleotides align to TRBD2. The CDR3 loop spans 13 amino acids. Looked up from germline, CDR1 is SQVTM and CDR2 is ANQGSEA. CDR3 in DNA: TGCATGGTTACGGGAGGCAACACCGGGGAGCTGTTTTTT. Translation: CMVTGGNTGELFF.

The sample holds many counts of this clonotype. This chain links TRBV18 with TRBJ2-3; TRBD2 aligns across 9 bases. The V gene's germline CDR1 is KGHSH and CDR2 LQKENI. CDR3 length equals 15 residues. The V and J ends lost 3 bases and 4 bases, in that order; junction bases with no gene match: 5. CDR3 residues: CASSPQGTSPDTQYF. The DNA for the CDR3 is TGTGCCAGCTCACCTCAAGGGACTAGCCCAGATACGCAGTATTTT.

In its sample, this clonotype was seen a few times. This chain joins TRBV7-2 and TRBJ2-5, with 11 bases that match TRBD2. V lost 7 bases to trimming and J lost 5 bases; unmatched junction nucleotides: 9. This CDR3 has 15 amino acids. The germline CDR1 and CDR2 sequences are SGHTA and FQGNSA. For the CDR3, the DNA is TGTGCCAGCACCCTTAGCGGGGGGGCCTGGGAGACCCAGTACTTC. As protein: CASTLSGGAWETQYF.

The chain is built from TRBV6-2 or TRBV6-3 and TRBJ2-1, with 14 bases lining up with TRBD2. Germline V gene data show CDR1 as MNHEY and CDR2 as SVGEGT. V shed 5 bases, J shed 0 bases, and the junction held 12 bases outside the gene matches. The CDR3 spans 20 residues. CDR3 loop: CASSLRLAGGRRGSYNEQFF. In nucleotides, the CDR3 is TGTGCCAGCAGTCTAAGACTAGCGGGAGGGCGGAGGGGCTCCTACAATGAGCAGTTCTTC.

CDR3 sequence reads: CASSETSGSKTQYF. Written as DNA, the CDR3 is TGCGCCAGCAGTGAGACTAGCGGGAGCAAGACCCAGTACTTC. The chain links TRBV5-1 to TRBJ2-5, with TRBD2 matching 12 bases. CDR3 length equals 14 residues. Germline CDR1 reads SGHRS; CDR2 reads YFSETQ. V gave up 5 bases and J gave up 6 bases; unmatched junction bases: 5.

Points on this clonotype: A single base separates this from a much larger clone, so it may be a read error. The chain couples TRBV10-2 to TRBJ2-3; perhaps TRBD2 as D (5 bases). Germline V gene data show CDR1 as WSHSY and CDR2 as SAAADI. The length of the CDR3 is 16 residues. CDR3 residues: CASSDWHPAGTDMQYF. CDR3 sequence (DNA): TGCGCCAGCAGTGACTGGCACCCGGCGGGCACAGATATGCAGTATTTT.

Only a few counts were recorded for this clonotype. The CDR3 loop reads CASYSAISYEQYF. CDR3 bases: TGTGCCAGCTACTCTGCGATCTCCTACGAGCAGTACTTC. The rearrangement uses TRBV28 and TRBJ2-7; D remains unclear. Germline V gene data show CDR1 as MDHEN and CDR2 as SYDVKM. CDR3 length: 13 residues. V lost 8 bases and J lost 0, with 11 bases in between.